The sequence of this T cell receptor beta chain was determined in a study of Graves' ophthalmopathy and Graves' hyperthyroidism. Amplification from RNA transcripts yielded the TCR beta CDR3 regions. HTBI-primed first-round RT-PCR preceded second-round multiplex PCR. TCRdb re-derived calls from the multiplex PCR reads in MiXCR, one entry per CDR3 protein. The sample lists around 1.1 million distinct CDR3 sequences, about 36% occurring once. This clonotype was counted only a few times. The CDR3 extends over 16 amino acids. Per the germline V gene, CDR1 is SGHTA and CDR2 is FQGNSA. Trimming removed 1 base from V and 7 bases from J; junction bases left unmatched: 9.

Sequenced input: peripheral blood or thyroid tissue (not recorded which). This sequence joins TRBV7-2 and TRBJ2-7; 11 nucleotides align to TRBD2. The TCR comes from an adult man with Graves' hyperthyroidism. The CDR3 DNA sequence: TGTGCCAGCAGCTTAGTATTACTAGCGGGAGCCAGAGAGCAGTACTTC. This gives the protein CASSLVLLAGAREQYF. Complete variable domain (other parts from reference TRBV7-2 and TRBJ2-7): GAGVSQSPSNKVTEKGKDVELRCDPISGHTALYWYRQSLGQGLEFLIYFQGNSAPDKSGLPSDRFSAERTGGSVSTLTIQRTQQEDSAVYLCASSLVLLAGAREQYFGPGTRLTVT.